Shown below are 5 T cell receptor beta chains from a single sample sequenced in a study of blood T cell repertoires in COVID-19. Sequencing used immunoSEQ multiplex PCR; TCRdb keeps in-frame clones, though not all of them. The sample has some 97,000 clones, 80% to 95% seen once. Specimen: peripheral blood. The receptors shown here come from a man between 70 and 80 years old with acute or convalescent COVID-19.

This chain joins TRBV12-3 or TRBV12-4 and TRBJ1-1; D gene ambiguous. V lost 4 bases to trimming and J lost 0 bases, with 6 bases between them. This CDR3 contains 13 residues. The DNA for the CDR3 is TGTGCCAGCAGTTCAGAAGTGAACACTGAAGCTTTCTTT. This gives the protein CASSSEVNTEAFF.

There are a few counts of this clone. The chain recombines TRBV15 with TRBJ2-7, with D perhaps TRBD1 (6 bases). V lost 8 bases and J 5 bases, leaving 16 bases between the germline ends. The length of the CDR3 is 13 residues. CDR1 and CDR2 (germline): LNHNV, YYDKDF (reference sequence). The DNA of the CDR3 is TGTGCCACCGCAAACCAGGGGACCCACGAGCAGTACTTC. Its protein product is CATANQGTHEQYF.

The rearrangement links TRBV11-2 to TRBJ2-5; 10 bases are shared with TRBD1. Germline assignment: CDR1 SGHAT and CDR2 FQNNGV. The CDR3 length is 15 residues. The V and J ends lost 5 bases and 4 bases, in that order; junction bases with no gene match: 7. The CDR3 sequence is CASSSRDRGVETQYF. In nucleotides, the CDR3 is TGTGCCAGCAGCAGCAGGGACAGGGGAGTAGAGACCCAGTACTTC.

This sequence joins TRBV28 and TRBJ1-2; no clear D gene. The germline V gene has CDR1 MDHEN and CDR2 SYDVKM. Trimming took off 4 bases at V and 8 bases at J, with 11 bases between the two ends. The CDR3 totals 12 residues. In DNA, the CDR3 is TGTGCCAGCAGTTCACTCGTCCGCGGCTACACCTTC. This codes for CASSSLVRGYTF.

The rearrangement links TRBV6-5 to TRBJ1-6; the D is unclear. V lost 5 bases, J lost 7 bases, and 15 bases lay in between. The length of the CDR3 is 15 residues. From germline, CDR1 is MNHEY and CDR2 SVGAGI. The CDR3 DNA is TGTGCCAGCAGTCTGGGGAGGGTGGACAATTCACCCCTCCACTTT. It is translated as CASSLGRVDNSPLHF.